This TCR beta chain derives from a study of T cell changes during pregnancy in multiple sclerosis. This CDR3 contains 13 residues. V was trimmed by 2 bases and J by 7 bases, leaving 9 bases between them. Germline V gives CDR1 LNHDA, CDR2 SQIVND (reference sequence). TCRdb keeps only in-frame clones here, not all; method: immunoSEQ multiplex PCR. Found here are about 36,000 clones, roughly 91% of them singletons; the top ten hold around 0.47%. The sequences come from CD4+ T cells from peripheral blood mononuclear cells, collected in the second trimester of pregnancy. This chain uses TRBV19 with TRBJ1-5; D unclear. The origin of this receptor is a female donor in good health, enrolled as a control in a pregnancy study. The CDR3 DNA sequence: TGTGCCAGTAGTATATTGGCTGCACAGCCCCAGCATTTT. Its protein product is CASSILAAQPQHF.